Below, one T cell receptor beta chain is given with its context. Its specificity is unknown. The method was immunoSEQ multiplex PCR; TCRdb's version includes in-frame clones alone and lacks a portion of them. Of approximately 36,000 clones in the sample, 80% to 95% were seen once. This entry belongs to a study of monozygotic twins with cystic fibrosis. Looked up from germline, CDR1 is PRHDT and CDR2 is FYEKMQ (reference sequence). Trimming cost V 0 bases and J 2 bases, with 14 bases left between them. The CDR3 loop spans 16 amino acids. Study-level findings and limits: No link emerged between shared CDR3 counts and age, concordance or severity. The repertoire was suggested to be naive-dominated, clonality median around 0.01. J usage was most co-twin-similar in 8 of 16 pairs, V in 13. Nucleotide-identical clonotype sharing was significantly higher within monozygotic CF twin pairs than between unrelated CF individuals.

The sequence was obtained from a boy under 10 years old with cystic fibrosis. The chain recombines TRBV13 with TRBJ2-7, with D possibly called TRBD1 or TRBD2 (5 bases each). Sequenced sample: blood. The chain's CDR3 is CASSLGLGRLTYEQYF. CDR3 sequence (DNA): TGTGCCAGCAGCTTAGGCCTGGGACGATTAACCTACGAGCAGTACTTC.